These 7 T cell receptor beta chains came from one sample sequenced in a study of OX40 agonist ivuxolimab in advanced cancers. The repertoire was sequenced with immunoSEQ multiplex PCR; TCRdb's copy has only in-frame clones and lacks some. Of around 100,000 clones listed, 85% to 90% were seen once; the top ten hold more than 0.15%. The specimen was CD4+ or CD8+ T cells sorted from blood, collected in a trial of the OX40 agonist ivuxolimab. These receptors originate from an adult with an advanced solid tumor such as melanoma, head and neck, liver or kidney cancer.

The chain is built from TRBV6-1 and TRBJ2-1; D gene ambiguous. Germline CDR1 and CDR2: MNHNS and SASEGT. V was shortened by 7 bases and J by 8 bases, with 9 bases between the two germline ends. The CDR3 covers 11 residues. CDR3 nucleotides: TGTGCCAGCACCGGGTACGATGAGCAGTTCTTC. Translation gives CASTGYDEQFF.

This sequence joins TRBV11-2 and TRBJ2-6; 7 bases agree with TRBD1. This CDR3 has 18 amino acids. The germline CDR1 and CDR2 sequences are SGHAT and FQNNGV. V was pared by 5 bases and J by 0 bases, with 10 bases of the junction left unmatched. CDR3 bases: TGTGCCAGCAGCCCACCACAGGGGCCAAGCTCTGGGGCCAACGTCCTGACTTTC. Protein sequence: CASSPPQGPSSGANVLTF. Complete variable domain (other parts from reference TRBV11-2 and TRBJ2-6): EAGVAQSPRYKIIEKRQSVAFWCNPISGHATLYWYQQILGQGPKLLIQFQNNGVVDDSQLPKDRFSAERLKGVDSTLKIQPAKLEDSAVYLCASSPPQGPSSGANVLTFGAGSRLTVL.

The chain recombines TRBV19 with TRBJ2-1; D possibly corresponds to TRBD1 (6 bases). Trimming stripped 5 bases from V and 3 bases from J, with 17 bases between. The length of the CDR3 is 16 residues. Germline CDR1 reads LNHDA; CDR2 reads SQIVND (reference sequence). In DNA, the CDR3 is TGTGCCAGTAGTCGGCAGGGACAAAATATCTACAATGAGCAGTTCTTC. Residues: CASSRQGQNIYNEQFF.

The rearrangement uses TRBV5-1 and TRBJ2-3, with D possibly being TRBD1 (6 bases). The V and J ends lost 1 base and 0 bases respectively, with 12 bases between them. Per the germline V gene, CDR1 is SGHRS and CDR2 is YFSETQ. There are 16 residues in the CDR3. Here the CDR3 reads CASSLLTGASTDTQYF. The DNA of the CDR3 is TGCGCCAGCAGCTTGTTGACAGGAGCTAGCACAGATACGCAGTATTTT.

The chain has TRBV19 and TRBJ2-1; D might be TRBD2 (6 bases). The germline V gene has CDR1 LNHDA and CDR2 SQIVND (reference sequence). CDR3 length: 14 residues. V was trimmed by 9 bases and J by 5 bases, leaving 17 bases between them. CDR3 bases: TGTGCCAGCGCGGGGAGCACCCCTGACAATGAGCAGTTCTTC. Protein product: CASAGSTPDNEQFF.

The chain employs TRBV7-3 and TRBJ1-3; the D is unclear. The length of the CDR3 is 15 residues. Germline CDR1 is SGHTA and CDR2 is FQGTGA. Trimming cost V 5 bases and J 0 bases, with 11 bases left between them. The CDR3 DNA reads as TGTGCCAGCAGCCCTGATACCCGCTCTGGAAACACCATATATTTT. Amino acids: CASSPDTRSGNTIYF.

The chain employs TRBV19 and TRBJ1-3; 7 nucleotides agree with TRBD1. Per germline, CDR1 LNHDA and CDR2 SQIVND (reference sequence). CDR3 size: 17 residues. V trimming: 6 bases; J trimming: 2 bases; junction bases outside the gene matches: 13. CDR3 nucleotide sequence: TGTGCCAGTAGATCCCTCCGGGCGGGACAGCCTGGAAACACCATATATTTT. It translates to CASRSLRAGQPGNTIYF.